Listed below are T cell receptor beta chains from one sample, sequenced in a study of T-cell reconstitution after alpha-beta-depleted transplantation in children. One entry per CDR3 protein, called by TCRdb with MiXCR from the PCR reads. The sample has roughly 100,000 distinct CDR3 sequences, roughly 7.6% seen once. This specimen was PBMCs, taken before TCRalphabeta/CD19-depleted stem cell transplant. Receptors originate from a boy between 2 and 10 years old with acute lymphoblastic leukemia, due to receive a stem cell transplant. Both conserved end residues are part of each CDR3. Each record gives: D gene, J gene, V gene, CDR3 length, clone size, CDR3 protein, CDR3 DNA. The D gene is left open where the match is weak. Expanded clones are given a class, and other clones once, few, many or no size at all.

D: -
J: TRBJ2-7
V: TRBV9
length: 15
size: many
CDR3: CASSVGEAGSYEQYF
DNA: TGTGCCAGCAGCGTAGGTGAGGCCGGCTCCTACGAGCAGTACTTC

D: -
J: TRBJ2-1
V: TRBV7-9
length: 17
size: -
CDR3: CASSPAEGRSGVNEQFF
DNA: TGTGCCAGCAGCCCCGCAGAGGGTAGGTCGGGGGTGAATGAGCAGTTCTTC

D: TRBD1
J: TRBJ2-1
V: TRBV29-1
length: 12
size: many
CDR3: CSVVSGGNEQFF
DNA: TGCAGCGTTGTGTCAGGGGGCAATGAGCAGTTCTTC

D: -
J: TRBJ1-2
V: TRBV6-1
length: 11
size: many
CDR3: CASSDETVETF
DNA: TGTGCCAGCAGTGACGAGACGGTCGAAACCTTC

D: TRBD2
J: TRBJ2-3
V: TRBV12-3/TRBV12-4
length: 17
size: many
CDR3: CASSFATRLAGMNTQYF
DNA: TGTGCCAGCAGTTTTGCGACTCGGCTAGCGGGGATGAATACGCAGTATTTT

D: -
J: TRBJ1-6
V: TRBV20-1
length: 14
size: many
CDR3: CSARIGLYNSPLHF
DNA: TGCAGTGCTAGAATCGGGCTTTATAATTCACCCCTCCACTTT

D: -
J: TRBJ2-5
V: TRBV11-2
length: 13
size: -
CDR3: CASSLGAAETQYF
DNA: TGTGCCAGCAGCTTAGGGGCAGCCGAGACCCAGTACTTC

D: -
J: TRBJ1-1
V: TRBV7-2
length: 14
size: many
CDR3: CASSRGGPNTEAFF
DNA: TGTGCCAGCAGCCGCGGGGGCCCGAACACTGAAGCTTTCTTT

D: TRBD1
J: TRBJ2-7
V: TRBV2
length: 13
size: many
CDR3: CASTGQGTYEQYF
DNA: TGTGCCAGCACCGGACAGGGCACCTACGAGCAGTACTTC

D: -
J: TRBJ1-5
V: TRBV20-1
length: 13
size: many
CDR3: CSASTVTNQPQHF
DNA: TGCAGTGCTAGTACGGTGACCAATCAGCCCCAGCATTTT

D: -
J: TRBJ2-3
V: TRBV2
length: 13
size: many
CDR3: CASKNHSTDTQYF
DNA: TGTGCCAGCAAAAACCATTCCACAGATACGCAGTATTTT

D: -
J: TRBJ2-6
V: TRBV18
length: 17
size: many
CDR3: CASSPSADISGANVLTF
DNA: TGTGCCAGCTCACCATCGGCGGATATCTCTGGGGCCAACGTCCTGACTTTC

D: -
J: TRBJ2-5
V: TRBV6-2/TRBV6-3
length: 14
size: -
CDR3: CASTPLGIQETQYF
DNA: TGTGCCAGCACACCGCTAGGAATCCAAGAGACCCAGTACTTC

D: -
J: TRBJ2-1
V: TRBV6-2/TRBV6-3
length: 15
size: -
CDR3: CASSYPSGAPNEQFF
DNA: TGTGCCAGCAGTTATCCTTCCGGGGCCCCCAATGAGCAGTTCTTC

D: TRBD1
J: TRBJ1-5
V: TRBV28
length: 12
size: -
CDR3: CGGGTGNQPQHF
DNA: TGTGGGGGGGGGACAGGCAATCAGCCCCAGCATTTT

D: -
J: TRBJ1-2
V: TRBV20-1
length: 15
size: -
CDR3: CSARDTVRGRYGYTF
DNA: TGCAGTGCTAGAGATACGGTGCGAGGTCGATATGGCTACACCTTC

D: TRBD1
J: TRBJ2-7
V: TRBV15
length: 17
size: few
CDR3: CATSRTWGQGTSYEQYF
DNA: TGTGCCACCAGCCGCACTTGGGGACAGGGAACCTCCTACGAGCAGTACTTC

D: -
J: TRBJ2-5
V: TRBV13
length: 12
size: -
CDR3: CASSPYGETQYF
DNA: TGTGCCAGCAGTCCGTATGGAGAGACCCAGTACTTC

D: -
J: TRBJ2-7
V: TRBV5-4
length: 13
size: -
CDR3: CASSSLQTYEQYF
DNA: TGTGCCAGCAGCTCTTTACAGACCTACGAGCAGTACTTC

D: TRBD1
J: TRBJ2-7
V: TRBV7-9
length: 15
size: few
CDR3: CATYPLGQPWYEQYF
DNA: TGTGCCACTTATCCGTTGGGACAGCCTTGGTACGAGCAGTACTTC

D: -
J: TRBJ2-1
V: TRBV4-2
length: 17
size: many
CDR3: CASSQGRTNLFRDEQFF
DNA: TGTGCCAGCAGCCAAGGAAGAACCAACCTCTTTCGGGATGAGCAGTTCTTC

D: -
J: TRBJ1-4
V: TRBV6-1
length: 13
size: many
CDR3: CASERDLTEKLFF
DNA: TGTGCCAGCGAGAGGGACTTGACTGAAAAACTGTTTTTT

D: -
J: TRBJ1-3
V: TRBV4-2
length: 17
size: many
CDR3: CASSPGPSQLAGNTIYF
DNA: TGTGCCAGCAGCCCGGGCCCCAGTCAGCTTGCTGGAAACACCATATATTTT

D: -
J: TRBJ2-7
V: TRBV6-1
length: 11
size: many
CDR3: CASSEAYEQYF
DNA: TGTGCCAGCAGTGAAGCATACGAGCAGTACTTC

D: -
J: TRBJ2-5
V: TRBV20-1
length: 12
size: few
CDR3: CSAWGRRETQYF
DNA: TGCAGTGCCTGGGGGCGTCGGGAGACCCAGTACTTC

D: -
J: TRBJ1-2
V: TRBV5-1
length: 13
size: many
CDR3: CASSTDANYGYTF
DNA: TGCGCCAGCAGTACGGATGCTAACTATGGCTACACCTTC

D: -
J: TRBJ1-1
V: TRBV14
length: 14
size: many
CDR3: CASSQIRGGTEAFF
DNA: TGTGCCAGCAGCCAAATAAGGGGGGGCACTGAAGCTTTCTTT

D: -
J: TRBJ2-7
V: TRBV6-1
length: 14
size: -
CDR3: CASSAGEGDYEQYF
DNA: TGTGCCAGCAGTGCAGGGGAGGGAGACTACGAGCAGTACTTC

D: TRBD2
J: TRBJ2-1
V: TRBV7-9
length: 15
size: few
CDR3: CASSFLPSGAHEQFF
DNA: TGTGCCAGCAGCTTCCTACCTAGCGGGGCGCATGAGCAGTTCTTC

D: -
J: TRBJ2-3
V: TRBV7-6
length: 16
size: few
CDR3: CASSLEAGSGTDTQYF
DNA: TGTGCCAGCAGCTTAGAGGCAGGGTCGGGCACAGATACGCAGTATTTT

D: TRBD2
J: TRBJ2-7
V: TRBV2
length: 12
size: many
CDR3: CASDRAGYEQYF
DNA: TGTGCCAGCGACAGAGCGGGGTACGAGCAGTACTTC

D: -
J: TRBJ1-2
V: TRBV7-9
length: 15
size: -
CDR3: CASSFGEGSSVGYTF
DNA: TGTGCCAGCAGCTTCGGGGAAGGTTCGTCGGTCGGCTACACCTTC

D: TRBD1
J: TRBJ2-3
V: TRBV4-1
length: 16
size: few
CDR3: CASSQGDRGFTDTQYF
DNA: TGCGCCAGCAGCCAAGGGGACAGGGGTTTTACAGATACGCAGTATTTT

D: TRBD1
J: TRBJ1-2
V: TRBV7-6
length: 13
size: -
CDR3: CASSFGTAYGYTF
DNA: TGTGCCAGCAGCTTCGGGACAGCCTATGGCTACACCTTC

D: -
J: TRBJ2-5
V: TRBV5-4
length: 13
size: -
CDR3: CASSFRGAQTQYF
DNA: TGTGCCAGCAGCTTTCGCGGGGCACAGACCCAGTACTTC

D: -
J: TRBJ1-1
V: TRBV18
length: 13
size: -
CDR3: CASSAGGDTEAFF
DNA: TGTGCCAGCTCGGCGGGAGGTGACACTGAAGCTTTCTTT